This T cell receptor beta chain was found in a study of CD8 T cells in Susac syndrome (dated by TCRdb to between 2017 and 2020). For the wider study: Whether CD8+ T cell activation and differentiation in Susac syndrome was antigen driven was tested using repertoire sequencing. The clonality of the CD8+ T cell repertoire was compared across around twelve healthy donors, around 14 Susac syndrome patients and around 16 multiple sclerosis patients.

On this clonotype: No cognate antigen has been identified for it. Within one base of it there is no much larger clone, and no base qualities were kept.

Study-level results and caveats: The number of individuals in the TCR sequencing and HLA analysis was recognized as being relatively small.

RNA was extracted using the RNeasy kit, and about 0.45 to 1 ug of the RNA was reverse transcribed with random hexamers. The immunoSEQ multiplex PCR assay, which covers 54 Vbeta and 13 Jbeta segments, was used to amplify TCR beta CDR3 regions. PCR amplification bias was corrected using a synthetic template baseline for primer optimization and computational correction. The paper's processing steps were these. Reads were assigned to V, D and J genes according to IMGT and analyzed in immunoSEQ Analyzer, with only productive sequences retained. Clonality was computed as one minus Shannon entropy normalized by log2 of the number of productive unique sequences. Public and private clones were assessed among the 100 most prevalent clones of each patient and control. Clones were defined as Susac-specific if absent from the healthy and MS cohorts, from approximately 1,100 published viral clones and from other ImmuneACCESS disease sequences. Through fastp at Q25 and MiXCR, TCRdb rebuilt clones from the public reads, retaining in-frame beta chains. Duplicate CDR3 protein sequences are folded into a single record with the most common DNA and genes. The V and J calls reflect TCRdb's pipeline rather than the authors' work. Counted in this sample were about 60,000 distinct CDR3 sequences; roughly nine tenths of them appeared once. The top ten hold 0.2% of the sample.

Peripheral blood CD8+ and CD4+ T cells from healthy donors, Susac syndrome patients and multiple sclerosis patients were profiled using high-throughput TCR beta sequencing. Healthy donors were included as age- and sex-matched controls. Bulk CD8+ and CD4+ T cells were purified by magnetic negative isolation, whereas CD8+ TEMRA cells were enriched by FACS. Blood was drawn into EDTA tubes, processed within 24 hours, and PBMCs were isolated by density gradient centrifugation. PBMCs destined for TCR sequencing were cryopreserved in liquid nitrogen and later thawed in a 37 °C water bath. A purity of at least 90% was achieved for sorted or isolated CD4+, CD8+ and CD8+ TEMRA cells. The germline V gene yields SQVTM for CDR1 and ANQGSEA for CDR2. Including the terminal cysteine and phenylalanine, the CDR3 comprises 17 residues. Solely the CDR3 DNA is kept, with 51 bases framed from the first base. V is cut back by 3 bases and J by 4 bases, with 14 bases in the junction unmatched.

The sequencing sample was made of CD8+ T cells from PBMCs. The chain couples TRBV29-1 to TRBJ2-1, and 8 bases in between align with TRBD2. This sequence originates from a human donor in good health. This receptor carries the CDR3 CSVDGLRGGLFYNEQFF. The nucleotide sequence is given as TGCAGCGTTGACGGGTTACGGGGGGGCCTCTTTTACAATGAGCAGTTCTTC.